The rows below give T cell receptor beta chains drawn from one sample of a study of control samples from healthy donors and cancer patients. Clones were sequenced by immunoSEQ multiplex PCR, and TCRdb holds only the in-frame ones, with some missing. The table lists roughly 95,000 clones, roughly 92% of them singletons. The specimen was blood. The receptors were sampled from a human donor in good health. The donor label of this sample is uncertain. CDR3s include the opening cysteine and the closing phenylalanine or tryptophan. Fields, in order: clone size, V gene, J gene, D gene, CDR3 length, CDR3 protein, CDR3 DNA. D genes are given only for firm matches. Size values are once, few and many counts, or a class for expanded clones, and some rows have none.

-,TRBV5-1,TRBJ1-2,-,14,CASSLQEPNYGYTF,TGCGCCAGCAGCTTGCAGGAGCCTAACTATGGCTACACCTTC
-,TRBV6-5,TRBJ2-2,TRBD1,12,CASRQGAGELFF,TGTGCCAGCCGACAGGGTGCCGGGGAGCTGTTTTTT
-,TRBV4-2,TRBJ1-4,-,12,CASSRGNEKLFF,TGTGCCAGCAGCCGAGGTAATGAAAAACTGTTTTTT
-,TRBV7-2,TRBJ2-3,-,12,CASSQFTDTQYF,TGTGCCAGCAGCCAGTTCACAGATACGCAGTATTTT
-,TRBV6-5,TRBJ2-1,TRBD1,15,CASSYGQGSYNEQFF,TGTGCCAGCAGTTACGGACAGGGGTCCTACAATGAGCAGTTCTTC
-,TRBV11-3,TRBJ1-5,-,14,CASSLRGFRQPQHF,TGTGCCAGCAGCTTACGAGGGTTCCGGCAGCCCCAGCATTTT
-,TRBV12-5,TRBJ2-4,-,15,CASGLTQGAKNIQYF,TGTGCTAGTGGTTTGACGCAGGGAGCCAAAAACATTCAGTACTTC
-,TRBV30,TRBJ1-1,-,13,CAWSRHMNTEAFF,TGTGCCTGGAGTCGACACATGAACACTGAAGCTTTCTTT
-,TRBV4-3,TRBJ1-1,-,14,CASSRERWNTEAFF,TGCGCCAGCAGCCGGGAACGCTGGAACACTGAAGCTTTCTTT
-,TRBV30,TRBJ1-1,TRBD1,13,CAWSVQGAGEAFF,TGTGCCTGGAGTGTACAGGGGGCTGGTGAAGCTTTCTTT
-,TRBV28,TRBJ1-6,-,18,CASSLMPQANSYNSPLHF,TGTGCCAGCAGTTTAATGCCCCAGGCGAACTCCTATAATTCACCCCTCCACTTT
-,TRBV11-2,TRBJ2-7,-,14,CASSLGTVNYEQYF,TGTGCCAGCAGCTTAGGGACAGTTAACTACGAGCAGTACTTC
-,TRBV10-3,TRBJ1-2,-,13,CAIRGNGAGGYTF,TGTGCCATCAGAGGGAACGGGGCTGGTGGCTACACCTTC
-,TRBV6-5,TRBJ1-2,-,13,CASSYSSQQGYTF,TGTGCCAGCAGTTACTCGAGTCAACAAGGCTACACCTTC
once,TRBV6-4,TRBJ1-4,-,13,CASSDREGEKLFF,TGTGCCAGCAGTGACAGGGAAGGAGAAAAACTGTTTTTT
-,TRBV6-5,TRBJ1-1,-,15,CASSIRGSLNTEAFF,TGTGCCAGCAGTATCAGGGGAAGCTTGAACACTGAAGCTTTCTTT
-,TRBV30,TRBJ2-5,TRBD2,17,CAWSVGLAGGYQETQYF,TGTGCCTGGAGTGTAGGACTAGCGGGGGGTTACCAAGAGACCCAGTACTTC
-,TRBV19,TRBJ1-3,TRBD1,19,CASSSTIPFRTGIGNTIYF,TGTGCCAGTAGTAGTACAATCCCATTTAGGACAGGGATTGGAAACACCATATATTTT
-,TRBV12-5,TRBJ2-3,TRBD1,14,CASGSGSGGSTQYF,TGTGCTAGTGGTTCGGGGTCAGGGGGCTCTACGCAGTATTTT
-,TRBV5-6,TRBJ2-7,TRBD1,16,CASSPFTGVGPYEQYF,TGTGCCAGCAGCCCCTTTACAGGGGTGGGACCTTACGAGCAGTACTTC
-,TRBV11-2,TRBJ1-3,-,14,CASSLSGGGNTIYF,TGTGCCAGCAGCTTAAGTGGGGGTGGAAACACCATATATTTT
-,TRBV4-1,TRBJ2-7,-,15,CASSQTGDLYYEQYF,TGCGCCAGCAGCCAAACCGGTGATCTGTACTACGAGCAGTACTTC
-,TRBV24-1,TRBJ2-1,-,11,CATSWRNEQFF,TGTGCCACCAGTTGGAGGAATGAGCAGTTCTTC
-,TRBV12-3/TRBV12-4,TRBJ2-5,-,13,CASSLGEAETQYF,TGTGCCAGCAGTTTAGGGGAGGCCGAGACCCAGTACTTC
-,TRBV6-5,TRBJ1-6,-,14,CASRIQGDNSPLHF,TGTGCCAGCAGGATACAGGGTGATAATTCACCCCTCCACTTT
-,TRBV23-1,TRBJ2-7,TRBD1,15,CASSHPGTVYYEQYF,TGCGCCAGCAGTCATCCCGGGACAGTTTACTACGAGCAGTACTTC
-,TRBV15,TRBJ1-4,-,12,CATSRDTEKLFF,TGTGCCACCAGCAGAGATACCGAAAAACTGTTTTTT
once,TRBV13,TRBJ1-1,-,16,CASSPQAGQLFTEAFF,TGTGCCAGCAGCCCCCAGGCCGGACAGCTATTCACTGAAGCTTTCTTT